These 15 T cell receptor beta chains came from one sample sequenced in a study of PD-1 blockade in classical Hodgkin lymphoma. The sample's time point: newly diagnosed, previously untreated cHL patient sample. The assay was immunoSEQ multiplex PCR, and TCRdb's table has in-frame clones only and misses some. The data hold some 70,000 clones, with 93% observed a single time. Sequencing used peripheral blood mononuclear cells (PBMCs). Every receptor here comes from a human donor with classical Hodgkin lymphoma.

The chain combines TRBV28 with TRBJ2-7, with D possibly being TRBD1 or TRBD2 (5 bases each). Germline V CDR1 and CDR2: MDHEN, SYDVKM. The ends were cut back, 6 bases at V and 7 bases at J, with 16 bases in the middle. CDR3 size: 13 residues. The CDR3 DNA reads TGTGCCAGCAGACGGGACGGAGCAGGGGAGCAGTACTTC. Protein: CASRRDGAGEQYF. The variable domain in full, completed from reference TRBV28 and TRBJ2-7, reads DVKVTQSSRYLVKRTGEKVFLECVQDMDHENMFWYRQDPGLGLRLIYFSYDVKMKEKGDIPEGYSVSREKKERFSLILESASTNQTSMYLCASRRDGAGEQYFGPGTRLTVT.

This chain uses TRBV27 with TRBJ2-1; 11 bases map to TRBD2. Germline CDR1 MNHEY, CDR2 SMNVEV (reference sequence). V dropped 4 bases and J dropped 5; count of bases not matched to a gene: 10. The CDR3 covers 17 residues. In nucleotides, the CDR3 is TGTGCCAGCAGTTCCCCCACGGGACTAGCGGTCAACAATGAGCAGTTCTTC. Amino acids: CASSSPTGLAVNNEQFF.

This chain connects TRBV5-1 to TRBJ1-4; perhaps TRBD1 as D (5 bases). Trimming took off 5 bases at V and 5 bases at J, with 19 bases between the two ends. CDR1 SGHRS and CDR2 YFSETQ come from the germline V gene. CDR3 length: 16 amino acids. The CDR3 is CASRPNHGAMNEKLFF. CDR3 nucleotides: TGCGCCAGCAGGCCCAATCATGGGGCCATGAATGAAAAACTGTTTTTT.

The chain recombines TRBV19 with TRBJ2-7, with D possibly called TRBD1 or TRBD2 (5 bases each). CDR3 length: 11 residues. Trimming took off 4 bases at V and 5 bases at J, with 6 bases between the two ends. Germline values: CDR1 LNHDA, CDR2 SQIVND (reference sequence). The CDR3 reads CASSRGDEQYF. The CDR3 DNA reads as TGTGCCAGTAGTAGAGGGGACGAGCAGTACTTC.

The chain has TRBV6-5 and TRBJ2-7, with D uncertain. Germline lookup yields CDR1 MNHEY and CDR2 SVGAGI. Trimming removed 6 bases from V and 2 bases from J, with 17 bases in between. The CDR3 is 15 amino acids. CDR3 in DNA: TGTGCCAGCAGACCTGGAAATCGGCCACCCTACGAGCAGTACTTC. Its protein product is CASRPGNRPPYEQYF.

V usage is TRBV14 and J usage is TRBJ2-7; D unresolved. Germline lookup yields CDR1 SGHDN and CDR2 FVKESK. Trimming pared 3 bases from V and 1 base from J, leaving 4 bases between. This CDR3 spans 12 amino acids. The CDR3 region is CASSHASYEQYF. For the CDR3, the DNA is TGTGCCAGCAGCCACGCTTCCTACGAGCAGTACTTC.

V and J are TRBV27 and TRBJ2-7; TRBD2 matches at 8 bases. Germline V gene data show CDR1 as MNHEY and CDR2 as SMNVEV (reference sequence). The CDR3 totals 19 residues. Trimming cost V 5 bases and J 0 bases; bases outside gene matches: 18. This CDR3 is CASSELPPTSGMYSYEQYF. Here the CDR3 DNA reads TGTGCCAGCAGTGAGTTACCCCCCACTAGCGGTATGTACTCCTACGAGCAGTACTTC.

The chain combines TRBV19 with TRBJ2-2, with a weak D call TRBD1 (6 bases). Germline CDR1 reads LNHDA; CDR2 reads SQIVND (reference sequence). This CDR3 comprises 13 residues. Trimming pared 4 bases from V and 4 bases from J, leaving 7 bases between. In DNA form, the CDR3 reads TGTGCCAGTAGTACGGACAGCACCGGGGAGCTGTTTTTT. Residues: CASSTDSTGELFF.

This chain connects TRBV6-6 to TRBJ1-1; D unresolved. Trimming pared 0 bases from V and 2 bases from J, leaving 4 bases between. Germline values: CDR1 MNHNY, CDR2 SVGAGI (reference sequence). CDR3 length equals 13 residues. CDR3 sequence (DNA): TGTGCCAGCAGTTACTCGATTAACACTGAAGCTTTCTTT. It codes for CASSYSINTEAFF.

CDR3 sequence (DNA): TGCGCCAGCAGCCGGACGTCTGGGGCCAACGTCCTGACTTTC. Amino acids: CASSRTSGANVLTF. This sequence joins TRBV5-1 and TRBJ2-6, with D hard to call. There are 14 residues in the CDR3. Germline V gives CDR1 SGHRS, CDR2 YFSETQ. The V and J ends lost 4 bases and 1 base respectively, with 6 bases between them.

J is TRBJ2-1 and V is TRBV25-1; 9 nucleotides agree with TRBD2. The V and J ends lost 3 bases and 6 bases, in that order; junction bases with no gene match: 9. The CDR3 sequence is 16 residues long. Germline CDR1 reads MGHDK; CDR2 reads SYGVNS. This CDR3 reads CASSEYAGTSSNEQFF. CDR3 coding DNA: TGTGCCAGCAGTGAGTATGCCGGGACTAGCAGCAATGAGCAGTTCTTC.

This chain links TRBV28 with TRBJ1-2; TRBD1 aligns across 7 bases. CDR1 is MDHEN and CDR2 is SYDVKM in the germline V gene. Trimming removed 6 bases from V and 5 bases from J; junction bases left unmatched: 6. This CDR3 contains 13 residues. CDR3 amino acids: CASSTGQLYGYTF. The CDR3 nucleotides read TGTGCCAGCAGCACGGGACAGCTATATGGCTACACCTTC.

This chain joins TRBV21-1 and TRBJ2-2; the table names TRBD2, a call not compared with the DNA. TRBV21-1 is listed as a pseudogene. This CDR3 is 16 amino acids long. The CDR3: CASSRLAGGDTGELFF. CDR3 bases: TGTGCCAGCAGCCGACTAGCGGGGGGCGACACCGGGGAGCTGTTTTTT.

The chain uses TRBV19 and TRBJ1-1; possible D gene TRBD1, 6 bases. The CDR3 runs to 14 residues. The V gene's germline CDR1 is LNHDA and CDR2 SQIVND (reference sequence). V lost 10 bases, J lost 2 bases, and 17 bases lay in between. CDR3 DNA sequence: TGTGCCAACGTTACAGGGAGGGTAAACACTGAAGCTTTCTTT. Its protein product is CANVTGRVNTEAFF.

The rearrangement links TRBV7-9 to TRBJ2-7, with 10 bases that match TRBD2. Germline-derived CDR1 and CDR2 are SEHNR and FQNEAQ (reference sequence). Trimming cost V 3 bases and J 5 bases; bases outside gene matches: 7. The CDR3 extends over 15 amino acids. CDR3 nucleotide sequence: TGTGCCAGCAGCTTTCTAGCGGGAGCATTTAACGAGCAGTACTTC. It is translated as CASSFLAGAFNEQYF.